These T cell receptor beta chains were read from a single sample in a study of T cell responses to AZD1222 COVID-19 vaccine. Libraries were prepared by immunoSEQ multiplex PCR; TCRdb keeps only in-frame clonotypes and omits some of them. In the table there are some 150,000 clones, roughly 90% of which are singletons. Sequencing used peripheral blood, obtained 28 days after the second AZD1222 dose. All receptors come from an adult who received the AZD1222 COVID-19 vaccine. Both conserved end residues are part of each CDR3. D genes are given only for firm matches. Some rows have no size entry. The others give once, few or many, or a class for an expanded clone.

size	V	J	D	DNA	CDR3
NA	TRBV10-3	TRBJ1-1	NA	TGTGCCATCAGCGGACCTCGGGCAATGAACACTGAAGCTTTCTTT	CAISGPRAMNTEAFF
NA	TRBV21-1	TRBJ1-1	NA	TGTGCCAGCAGCAAAACTGAACGATTCTTT	CASSKTERFF
NA	TRBV6-6	TRBJ2-7	NA	TGTGCCAGCAGTTATAGTGGACACCGGGGCACCTACGAGCAGTACTTC	CASSYSGHRGTYEQYF
NA	TRBV9	TRBJ1-2	NA	TGTGCCAGCAGCGTAGGTGTCGGGCAGGGCATCTATGGCTACACCTTC	CASSVGVGQGIYGYTF
few	TRBV4-2	TRBJ1-6	TRBD1	TGTGCCAGCAGCCCGATTACAGACAGGGAGGGTTGGGACCTCCACTTT	CASSPITDREGWDLHF
NA	TRBV6-5	TRBJ1-2	NA	TGTGCCAGCAAAGACCGCTCTAACTATGGCTACACCTTC	CASKDRSNYGYTF
few	TRBV6-5	TRBJ1-2	NA	TGTGCCAGCCACGGGGGGAGTGACTATGGCTACACCTTC	CASHGGSDYGYTF
NA	TRBV29-1	TRBJ2-3	NA	TGCAGCGCAGAGGGAAGGGGAGCGCAGTATTTT	CSAEGRGAQYF
NA	TRBV5-1	TRBJ2-5	TRBD1	TGCGCCAGCAGATACACGGACAGGGGAGAGACCCAGTACTTC	CASRYTDRGETQYF
NA	TRBV2	TRBJ2-7	NA	TGTGCCAGCAGTACCCAGATCTACGAGCAGTACTTC	CASSTQIYEQYF
NA	TRBV6-1	TRBJ1-1	TRBD1	TGTGCCAGCAGTGAATTCGGCAGGGGGGACACTGAAGCTTTCTTT	CASSEFGRGDTEAFF
NA	TRBV6-4	TRBJ1-2	NA	TGTGCCAGCAGTGACTCGGGAGGGGTCCGTGGCTACACCTTC	CASSDSGGVRGYTF
NA	TRBV27	TRBJ1-2	NA	TGTGCCAGCAGTAAGGCAGACTATAACTATGGCTACACCTTC	CASSKADYNYGYTF
NA	TRBV19	TRBJ2-1	TRBD2	TGTGCCAGTAGTATGCTAGCGGGGGGGCCCAATGAGCAGTTCTTC	CASSMLAGGPNEQFF
NA	TRBV7-9	TRBJ2-7	NA	TGTGCCAGCAGCCTCCCGGGACACTCCTACGAGCAGTACTTC	CASSLPGHSYEQYF
NA	TRBV3-1/TRBV3-2	TRBJ1-1	NA	TGTGCCAGCAGCCAGAATGGGGGGTTAGAAGCTTTCTTT	CASSQNGGLEAFF
NA	TRBV7-2	TRBJ2-7	NA	TGTGCCAGCAGCTCCCGGAAAGGGGGGGGCGAGCAGTACTTC	CASSSRKGGGEQYF
once	TRBV25-1	TRBJ2-7	NA	TGTGCCACGCTTCAGGGTCGGTACGAGCAGTACTTC	CATLQGRYEQYF
NA	TRBV4-3	TRBJ2-2	NA	TGCGCCAGCAGCCGGACGGGGGCAGTAGGCGGGGAGCTGTTTTTT	CASSRTGAVGGELFF
NA	TRBV4-3	TRBJ2-3	TRBD1	TGCGCCAGCAGCCAAGAGCTGGGACAGGGTTTGCAGTATTTT	CASSQELGQGLQYF
NA	TRBV4-1	TRBJ1-4	NA	TGCGCCAGCAGCCGAAACCCCCGGACAGTAGAGAATGAAAAACTGTTTTTT	CASSRNPRTVENEKLFF
NA	TRBV7-2	TRBJ2-5	NA	TGTGCCAGCACCCTTGCCTATGGAGAGACCCAGTACTTC	CASTLAYGETQYF
NA	TRBV27	TRBJ2-2	NA	TGTGCCAGCAGTTTAATTTATAGGGGTTTAGGCACCGGGGAGCTGTTTTTT	CASSLIYRGLGTGELFF
NA	TRBV2	TRBJ1-4	NA	TGTGCCAGCATGTTAGGGGCGGCTAATGAAAAACTGTTTTTT	CASMLGAANEKLFF
NA	TRBV4-3	TRBJ2-3	TRBD2	TGCGCCAGCAGCCAAGGCCGGACTAGCGGCGGTGGAACGCAGTATTTT	CASSQGRTSGGGTQYF
NA	TRBV27	TRBJ1-6	NA	TGTGCCAGCAGTTTGGGGGCGCGGAGCTATAATTCACCCCTCCACTTT	CASSLGARSYNSPLHF
NA	TRBV19	TRBJ2-2	NA	TGTGCCAGTAGTACGAACAGGGACGCCGGGGAGCTGTTTTTT	CASSTNRDAGELFF
NA	TRBV6-5	TRBJ1-3	NA	TGTGCCAGCAGTTTACAGAGCTCTGGAAACACCATATATTTT	CASSLQSSGNTIYF
NA	TRBV13	TRBJ2-2	NA	TGTGCCAGCAGCTTAGAACAGGGTATCAACACCGGGGAGCTGTTTTTT	CASSLEQGINTGELFF
NA	TRBV7-9	TRBJ1-1	NA	TGTGCCAGCAGCTTAGGGGGGGCCACTGAAGCTTTCTTT	CASSLGGATEAFF
NA	TRBV14	TRBJ2-2	NA	TGTGCCAGCAGCCAATTTTGGGGAAGCGGGGAGCTGTTTTTT	CASSQFWGSGELFF
NA	TRBV4-2	TRBJ1-1	NA	TGTGCCAGCAGCCCGGGAGAGGGCACTGAAGCTTTCTTT	CASSPGEGTEAFF
NA	TRBV4-3	TRBJ2-5	TRBD1	TGCGCCAGCAGCCTGGGACAGGGGTCTCAGACCCAGTACTTC	CASSLGQGSQTQYF
NA	TRBV18	TRBJ2-1	NA	TGTGCCAGCTCACCACCGACACAGAACTCCTACAATGAGCAGTTCTTC	CASSPPTQNSYNEQFF
NA	TRBV7-2	TRBJ2-5	NA	TGTGCCAGCAGCCGCTCAAATAGGGCGTTGCGGCCCGAGACCCAGTACTTC	CASSRSNRALRPETQYF
NA	TRBV5-1	TRBJ1-2	NA	TGCGCCAGCAGCTTGGAAACAGGGATTAACTATGGCTACACCTTC	CASSLETGINYGYTF
NA	TRBV27	TRBJ1-2	TRBD1	TGTGCCAGCAGTTTATGGGCAGGGGGCTATGGCTACACCTTC	CASSLWAGGYGYTF
NA	TRBV19	TRBJ1-2	NA	TGTGCCAGTAGTGGCCGACGGAGCAACTATGGCTACACCTTC	CASSGRRSNYGYTF
NA	TRBV6-5	TRBJ2-1	TRBD2	TGTGCCAGCAGTTACTCCCGGACTAGCGGGGGTGGTGAGCAGTTCTTC	CASSYSRTSGGGEQFF
once	TRBV6-2/TRBV6-3	TRBJ2-5	NA	TGTGCCAGCGGCCCTGCCTACACCCAGTACTTC	CASGPAYTQYF
NA	TRBV30	TRBJ1-2	NA	TGTGCCTGGAGCCCGGGTCTTTATGGCTACACCTTC	CAWSPGLYGYTF
NA	TRBV14	TRBJ2-1	NA	TGTGCCAGCAGCCATTATGTTCTCAATGAGCAGTTCTTC	CASSHYVLNEQFF
NA	TRBV6-5	TRBJ1-1	NA	TGTGCCAGCAAGGTTCTCTCGAACACTGAAGCTTTCTTT	CASKVLSNTEAFF
once	TRBV27	TRBJ1-6	TRBD1	TGTGCCAGCAGTTTATGGTCCCAGGGGGAGTCACCCCTCCACTTT	CASSLWSQGESPLHF
NA	TRBV30	TRBJ1-2	NA	TGTGCCTGGACAGAGGGGAACGGCTACACCTTC	CAWTEGNGYTF
NA	TRBV6-1	TRBJ1-1	NA	TGTGCCAGCACTGATCAGGGATTGGTTTTACGCACTGAAGCTTTCTTT	CASTDQGLVLRTEAFF
once	TRBV13	TRBJ2-3	TRBD2	TGTGCCAGCAGCTTCCGGACTAGGGGTGGAGATACGCAGTATTTT	CASSFRTRGGDTQYF
few	TRBV29-1	TRBJ2-1	TRBD2	TGCAGCGACAGCGGGGACTCATACAATGAGCAGTTCTTC	CSDSGDSYNEQFF
NA	TRBV10-3	TRBJ2-3	TRBD2	TGTGCCATCAGTCCCCGGACTAGCGGGGACACAGATACGCAGTATTTT	CAISPRTSGDTDTQYF
once	TRBV7-8	TRBJ2-1	NA	TGTGCCAGCAGCATCTACAGAGAGGCGTTCTTC	CASSIYREAFF
NA	TRBV6-5	TRBJ1-2	TRBD1	TGTGCCACCGATTCCGGGACAGGGGGCGGCTATGGCTACACCTTC	CATDSGTGGGYGYTF
NA	TRBV5-5	TRBJ1-2	NA	TGTGCCAGCAGCTTGGATTCAGAGGAGAATGGCTACACCTTC	CASSLDSEENGYTF
NA	TRBV15	TRBJ1-1	NA	TGTGCCACCAGCAGAGTGGAGGGGTCAGGCCCTGAAGCTTTCTTT	CATSRVEGSGPEAFF
NA	TRBV19	TRBJ1-4	TRBD1	TGTGCCAGTAGTCCCCGGACAGGGTTGGATGAAAAACTGTTTTTT	CASSPRTGLDEKLFF
few	TRBV10-3	TRBJ1-2	NA	TGTGCCATCAGCAATCAGGGAGCTAACTATGGCTACACCTTC	CAISNQGANYGYTF
NA	TRBV7-9	TRBJ1-2	NA	TGTGCCAGCAGCTTATCGGGTGTCTATGGCTACACCTTC	CASSLSGVYGYTF
NA	TRBV27	TRBJ1-2	TRBD1	TGTGCCAGCATGCCGAACTCAGGGGGCGGGGGCTACACCTTC	CASMPNSGGGGYTF
NA	TRBV3-1/TRBV3-2	TRBJ1-6	NA	TGTGCCAGCAGCCAAAATAAGGGAAATTCACCCCTCCACTTT	CASSQNKGNSPLHF
NA	TRBV7-9	TRBJ2-1	TRBD1	TGTGCCAGCAGCCGAACGGGACAGGGGGCCGGAAGTGAGCAGTTCTTC	CASSRTGQGAGSEQFF